What follows is one T cell receptor (beta chain) and its context. What it binds is not known. Sequenced by immunoSEQ multiplex PCR; TCRdb stores in-frame clones only, minus some. The sample lists approximately 75,000 clones; around 93% were seen once. This sample was taken from a study of siplizumab effects on memory and regulatory T cells. Study-wide results and caveats: With siplizumab, Treg-derived clones averaged roughly 69% of mappable alloreactive CD4+ clones, versus 26.9% in controls. Roughly 75-95% of proliferating CD4+ or CD8+ clones defied assignment to a naive or memory phenotype. A major contribution to the alloresponse seemed to be made by naive T cells, which seemed more diverse than memory cells. No functional test confirmed suppression by proliferating siplizumab-culture Tregs.

CDR3 length: 13 residues. V was cut by 1 base and J by 1 base, with 3 bases left in between. Germline values: CDR1 SGHVS, CDR2 FQNEAQ. The sample consisted of CD8+ T cells sorted from blood. The source is a human donor in good health. V usage is TRBV7-8 and J usage is TRBJ2-3; D unclear. The CDR3 bases are TGTGCCAGCAGCTTAGTTGGCACAGATACGCAGTATTTT. Translating it yields CASSLVGTDTQYF.